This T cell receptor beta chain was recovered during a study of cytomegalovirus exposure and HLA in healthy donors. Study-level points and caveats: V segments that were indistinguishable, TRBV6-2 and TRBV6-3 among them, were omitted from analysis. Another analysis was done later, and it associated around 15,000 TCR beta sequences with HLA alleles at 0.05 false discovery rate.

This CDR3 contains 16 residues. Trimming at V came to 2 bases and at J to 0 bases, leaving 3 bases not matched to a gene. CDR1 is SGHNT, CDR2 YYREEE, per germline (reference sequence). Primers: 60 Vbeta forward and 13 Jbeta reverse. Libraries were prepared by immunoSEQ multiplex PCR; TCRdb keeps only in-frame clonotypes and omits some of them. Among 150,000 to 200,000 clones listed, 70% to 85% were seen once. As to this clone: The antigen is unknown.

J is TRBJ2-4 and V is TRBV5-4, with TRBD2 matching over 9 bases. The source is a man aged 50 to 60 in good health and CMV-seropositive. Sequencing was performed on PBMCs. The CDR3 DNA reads TGTGCCAGCAGCTTTGAGCGGGGGGCAGCCAAAAACATTCAGTACTTC. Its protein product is CASSFERGAAKNIQYF.